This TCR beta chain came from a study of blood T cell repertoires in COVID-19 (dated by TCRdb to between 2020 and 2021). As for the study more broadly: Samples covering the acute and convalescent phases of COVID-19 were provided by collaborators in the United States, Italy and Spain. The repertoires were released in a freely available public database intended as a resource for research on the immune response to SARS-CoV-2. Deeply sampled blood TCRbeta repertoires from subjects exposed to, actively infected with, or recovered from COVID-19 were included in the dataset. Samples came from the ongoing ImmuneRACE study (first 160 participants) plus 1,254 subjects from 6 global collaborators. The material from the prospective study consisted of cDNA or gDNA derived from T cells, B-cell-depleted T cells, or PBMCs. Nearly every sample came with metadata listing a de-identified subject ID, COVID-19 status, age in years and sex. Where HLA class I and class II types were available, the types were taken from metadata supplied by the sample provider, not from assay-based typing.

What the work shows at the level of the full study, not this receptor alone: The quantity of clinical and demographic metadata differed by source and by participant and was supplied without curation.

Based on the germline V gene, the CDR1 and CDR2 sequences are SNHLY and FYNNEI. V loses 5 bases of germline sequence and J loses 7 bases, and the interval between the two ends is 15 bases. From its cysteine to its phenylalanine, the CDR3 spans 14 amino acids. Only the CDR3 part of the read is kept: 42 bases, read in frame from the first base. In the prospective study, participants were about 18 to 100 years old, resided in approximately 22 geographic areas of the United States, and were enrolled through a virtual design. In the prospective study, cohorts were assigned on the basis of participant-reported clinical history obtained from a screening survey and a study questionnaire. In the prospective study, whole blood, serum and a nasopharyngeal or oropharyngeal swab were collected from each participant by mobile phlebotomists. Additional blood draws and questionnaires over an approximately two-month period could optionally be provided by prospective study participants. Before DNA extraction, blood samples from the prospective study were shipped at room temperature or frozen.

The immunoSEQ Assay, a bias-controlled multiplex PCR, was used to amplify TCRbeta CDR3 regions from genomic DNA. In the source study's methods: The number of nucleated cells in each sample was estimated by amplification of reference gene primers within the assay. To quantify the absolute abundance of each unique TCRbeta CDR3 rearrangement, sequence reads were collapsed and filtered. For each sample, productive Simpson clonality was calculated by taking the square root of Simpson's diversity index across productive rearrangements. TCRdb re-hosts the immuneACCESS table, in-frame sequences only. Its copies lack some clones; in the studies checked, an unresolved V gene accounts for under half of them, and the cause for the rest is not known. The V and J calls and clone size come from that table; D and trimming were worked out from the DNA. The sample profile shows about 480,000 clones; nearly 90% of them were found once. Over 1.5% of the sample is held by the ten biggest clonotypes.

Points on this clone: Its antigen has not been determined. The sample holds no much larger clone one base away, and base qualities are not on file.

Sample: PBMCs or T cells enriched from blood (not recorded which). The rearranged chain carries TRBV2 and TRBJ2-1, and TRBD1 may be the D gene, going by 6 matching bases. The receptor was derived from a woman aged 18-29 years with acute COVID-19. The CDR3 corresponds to CASSQQGWANEQFF. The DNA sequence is TGTGCCAGCAGTCAACAGGGTTGGGCGAATGAGCAGTTCTTC.